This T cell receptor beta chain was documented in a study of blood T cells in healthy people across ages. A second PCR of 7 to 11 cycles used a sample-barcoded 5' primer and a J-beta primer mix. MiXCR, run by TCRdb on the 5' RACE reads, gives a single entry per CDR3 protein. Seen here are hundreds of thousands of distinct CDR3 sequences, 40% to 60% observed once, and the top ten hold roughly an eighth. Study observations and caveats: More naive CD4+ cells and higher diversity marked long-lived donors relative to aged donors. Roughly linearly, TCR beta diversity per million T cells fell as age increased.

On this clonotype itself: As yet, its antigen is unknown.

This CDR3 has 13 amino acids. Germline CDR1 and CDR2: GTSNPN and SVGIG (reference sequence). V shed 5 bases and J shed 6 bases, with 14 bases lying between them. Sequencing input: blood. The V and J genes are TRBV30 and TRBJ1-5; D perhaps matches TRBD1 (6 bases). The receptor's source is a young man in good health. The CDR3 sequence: CAWGHTGTQPQHF. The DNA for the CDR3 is TGTGCCTGGGGACATACAGGGACTCAGCCCCAGCATTTT.